This section outlines one T cell receptor beta chain sequence together with its context. This record belongs to a study of blood T cell repertoires in COVID-19. As for the study in general: Material from acute and convalescent COVID-19 was sourced from the United States, Italy and Spain. PBMCs, B-cell-depleted T cells, or T cells were the source of the cDNA or gDNA that made up the material.

In the original analysis: Amplification of reference gene primers provided the estimated nucleated cell counts. Sequenced by immunoSEQ multiplex PCR; TCRdb stores in-frame clones only, minus some. That table supplies the V and J calls and clone size; D and trimming were determined from the DNA. The table has around 270,000 clones, around 89% seen once. This receptor was taken from a man aged 55 to 70 who had recovered from COVID-19. Sequenced sample: peripheral blood.

In DNA form, the CDR3 reads TGTGCCAGCAGCTTGCATACTAGCGGGGGGGCCGCATCCTACAATGAGCAGTTCTTC. Residues: CASSLHTSGGAASYNEQFF. The V gene is TRBV5-5, the J gene TRBJ2-1; 13 bases are a match to TRBD2. This CDR3 comprises 19 residues. The germline V gene has CDR1 SGHKS and CDR2 YYEKEE (reference sequence). Trimming removed 1 base from V and 1 base from J; junction bases left unmatched: 8.